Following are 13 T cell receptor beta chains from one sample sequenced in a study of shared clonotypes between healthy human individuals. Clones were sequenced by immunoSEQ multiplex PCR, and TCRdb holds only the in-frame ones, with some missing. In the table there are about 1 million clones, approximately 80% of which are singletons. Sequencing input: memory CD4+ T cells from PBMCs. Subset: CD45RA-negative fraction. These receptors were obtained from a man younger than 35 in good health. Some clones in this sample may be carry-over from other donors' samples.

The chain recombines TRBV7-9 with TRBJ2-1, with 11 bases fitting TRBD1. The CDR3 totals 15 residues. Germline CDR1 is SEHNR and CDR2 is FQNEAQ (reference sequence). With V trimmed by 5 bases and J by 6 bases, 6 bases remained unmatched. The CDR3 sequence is CASSRGQGARNEQFF. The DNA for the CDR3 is TGTGCCAGCAGCCGCGGACAGGGGGCGCGCAATGAGCAGTTCTTC.

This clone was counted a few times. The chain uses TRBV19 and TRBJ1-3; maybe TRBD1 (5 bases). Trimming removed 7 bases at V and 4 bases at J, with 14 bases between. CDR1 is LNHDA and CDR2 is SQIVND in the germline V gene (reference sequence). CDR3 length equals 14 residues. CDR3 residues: CASTPGHSGNTIYF. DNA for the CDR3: TGTGCCAGTACCCCAGGACATTCCGGAAACACCATATATTTT.

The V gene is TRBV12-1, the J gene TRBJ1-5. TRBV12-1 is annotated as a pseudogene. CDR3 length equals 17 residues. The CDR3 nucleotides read TGTGCCAGCAGCTTTGGTTCGACGGGTTGGGGCAATCAGCCCCAGCATTTT. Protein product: CASSFGSTGWGNQPQHF.

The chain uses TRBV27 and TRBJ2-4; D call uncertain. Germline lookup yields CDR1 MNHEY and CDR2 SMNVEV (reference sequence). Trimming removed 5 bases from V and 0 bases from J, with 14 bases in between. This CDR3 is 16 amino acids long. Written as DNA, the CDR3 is TGTGCCAGCAGTAACCGGGCCCCCGAAGCCAAAAACATTCAGTACTTC. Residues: CASSNRAPEAKNIQYF.

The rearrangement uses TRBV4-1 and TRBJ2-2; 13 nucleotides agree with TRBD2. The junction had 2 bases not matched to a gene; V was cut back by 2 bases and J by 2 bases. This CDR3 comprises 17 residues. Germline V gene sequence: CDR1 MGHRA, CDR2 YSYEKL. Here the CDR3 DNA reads TGCGCCAGCAGCCAAAGGACTAGCGGGAGAAACACCGGGGAGCTGTTTTTT. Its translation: CASSQRTSGRNTGELFF.

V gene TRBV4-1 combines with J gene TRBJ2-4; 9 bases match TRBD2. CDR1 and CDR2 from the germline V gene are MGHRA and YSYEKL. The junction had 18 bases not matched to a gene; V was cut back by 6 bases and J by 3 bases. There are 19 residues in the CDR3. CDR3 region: CASRQTGVAGVEGKNIQYF. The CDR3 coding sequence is TGCGCCAGCAGGCAGACGGGAGTAGCGGGAGTTGAGGGCAAAAACATTCAGTACTTC.

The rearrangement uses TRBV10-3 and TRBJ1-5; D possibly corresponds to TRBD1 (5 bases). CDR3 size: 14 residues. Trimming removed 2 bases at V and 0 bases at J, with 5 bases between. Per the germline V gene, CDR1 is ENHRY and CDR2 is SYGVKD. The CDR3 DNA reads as TGTGCCATCAGTGAGGGACATAGCAATCAGCCCCAGCATTTT. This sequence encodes CAISEGHSNQPQHF.

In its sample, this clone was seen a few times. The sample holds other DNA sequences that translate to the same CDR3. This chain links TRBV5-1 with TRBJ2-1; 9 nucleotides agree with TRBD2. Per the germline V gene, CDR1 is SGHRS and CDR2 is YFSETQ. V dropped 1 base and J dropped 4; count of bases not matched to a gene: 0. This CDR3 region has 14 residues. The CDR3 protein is CASSLTSGYNEQFF. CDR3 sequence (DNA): TGCGCCAGCAGCTTGACTAGCGGGTACAATGAGCAGTTCTTC.

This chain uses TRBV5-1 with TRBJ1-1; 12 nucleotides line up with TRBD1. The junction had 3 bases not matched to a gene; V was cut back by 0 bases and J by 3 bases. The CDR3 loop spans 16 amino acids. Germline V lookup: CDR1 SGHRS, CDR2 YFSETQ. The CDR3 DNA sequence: TGCGCCAGCAGCTTGGGGGACAGGGGGCAGTACACTGAAGCTTTCTTT. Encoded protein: CASSLGDRGQYTEAFF. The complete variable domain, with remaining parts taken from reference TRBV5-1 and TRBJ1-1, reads KAGVTQTPRYLIKTRGQQVTLSCSPISGHRSVSWYQQTPGQGLQFLFEYFSETQRNKGNFPGRFSGRQFSNSRSEMNVSTLELGDSALYLCASSLGDRGQYTEAFFGQGTRLTVV.

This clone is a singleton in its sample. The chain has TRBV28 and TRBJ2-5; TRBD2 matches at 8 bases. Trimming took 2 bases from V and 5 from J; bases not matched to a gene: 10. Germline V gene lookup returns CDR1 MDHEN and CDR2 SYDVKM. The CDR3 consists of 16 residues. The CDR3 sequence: CASSLNTGGTRETQYF. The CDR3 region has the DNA TGTGCCAGCAGTTTAAATACGGGGGGGACGCGGGAGACCCAGTACTTC.

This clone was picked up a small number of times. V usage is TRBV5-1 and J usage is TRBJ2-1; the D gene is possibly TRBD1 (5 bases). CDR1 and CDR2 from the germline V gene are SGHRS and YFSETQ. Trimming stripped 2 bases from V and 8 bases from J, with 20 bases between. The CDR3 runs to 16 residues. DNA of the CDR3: TGCGCCAGCAGCTTACAGGCCCCCCAGTATTGGGATGAGCAGTTCTTC. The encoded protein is CASSLQAPQYWDEQFF.

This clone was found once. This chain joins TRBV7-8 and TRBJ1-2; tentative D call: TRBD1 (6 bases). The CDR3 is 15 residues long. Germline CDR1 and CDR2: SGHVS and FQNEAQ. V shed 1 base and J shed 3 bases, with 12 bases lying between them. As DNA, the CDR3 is TGTGCCAGCAGCTTAGGCAGGGGATGGGACTATGGCTACACCTTC. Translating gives CASSLGRGWDYGYTF.

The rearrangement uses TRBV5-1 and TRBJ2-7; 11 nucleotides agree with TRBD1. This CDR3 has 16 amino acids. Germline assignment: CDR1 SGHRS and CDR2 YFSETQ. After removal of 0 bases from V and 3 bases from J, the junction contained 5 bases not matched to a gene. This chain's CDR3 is CASSLGTGGVFYEQYF. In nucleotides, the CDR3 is TGCGCCAGCAGCTTGGGGACAGGGGGCGTTTTCTACGAGCAGTACTTC.